The rows below give T cell receptor beta chains drawn from one sample of a study of neoadjuvant anti-PD-1 for oral cavity cancer. The repertoire was sequenced with immunoSEQ multiplex PCR; TCRdb's copy has only in-frame clones and lacks some. The sample carries tens of thousands of clones, under 55% recorded once. The sample consisted of tumor tissue, taken after nivolumab (anti-PD-1) treatment. The receptors come from a person aged 40 to 85 with oral cavity squamous cell carcinoma. CDR3s include the opening cysteine and the closing phenylalanine or tryptophan. D genes are given only for firm matches. Part of the rows lack a size; the others show once, few, many or a class for expanded clones.

cdr3_nt | cdr3_aa | clone_size | j_call | v_call | d_call
TGTGCCAGCAGCAAAAGGGGGCGGAATTCACCCCTCCACTTT | CASSKRGRNSPLHF | . | TRBJ1-6 | TRBV21-1 | .
TGCGCCAGCAGCCAAAGGGACGGAGACTATGGCTACACCTTC | CASSQRDGDYGYTF | . | TRBJ1-2 | TRBV4-1 | .
TGTGCCAGCAGCTTTAGGACTAGCGGGGGTAAACGGAATGAGCAGTTCTTC | CASSFRTSGGKRNEQFF | . | TRBJ2-1 | TRBV7-9 | TRBD2
TGTGCCAGCAGGGGGCAGTTGTCGTATGGCTACACCTTC | CASRGQLSYGYTF | . | TRBJ1-2 | TRBV6-1 | .
TGCGCAAGCAGCTCCTCCCCGGATTCAGATGAGCAGTTCTTC | CASSSSPDSDEQFF | . | TRBJ2-1 | TRBV5-1 | .
TGCGCCAGCAGCCGGGACTCCCAGGGGGATCAGCCCCAGCATTTT | CASSRDSQGDQPQHF | . | TRBJ1-5 | TRBV4-3 | TRBD1
TGCGCCAGCAAGGAGGGGGCCACCAACCAAGAGACCCAGTACTTC | CASKEGATNQETQYF | . | TRBJ2-5 | TRBV5-1 | .
TGTGCCAGCAGTTTAATCCTTAGGGGGGGCACAGATACGCAGTATTTT | CASSLILRGGTDTQYF | . | TRBJ2-3 | TRBV28 | .
TGCAGTGCTTCTGTTGACTATGGCTACACCTTC | CSASVDYGYTF | . | TRBJ1-2 | TRBV20-1 | .
TGTGCCATCAGTGACTACCAAGAGACCCAGTACTTC | CAISDYQETQYF | few | TRBJ2-5 | TRBV10-3 | .
TGTGCCAGCAGCCTGGACAGGGGGAATTCACCCCTCCACTTT | CASSLDRGNSPLHF | few | TRBJ1-6 | TRBV5-4 | TRBD1